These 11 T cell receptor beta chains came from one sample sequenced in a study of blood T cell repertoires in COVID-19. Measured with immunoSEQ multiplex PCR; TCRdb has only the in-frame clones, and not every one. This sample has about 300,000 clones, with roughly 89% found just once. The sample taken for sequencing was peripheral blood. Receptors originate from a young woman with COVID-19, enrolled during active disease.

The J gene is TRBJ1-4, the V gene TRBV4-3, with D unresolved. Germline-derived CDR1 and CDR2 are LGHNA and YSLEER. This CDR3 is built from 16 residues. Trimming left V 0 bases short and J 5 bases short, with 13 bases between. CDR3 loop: CASSQDRRGQNEKLFF. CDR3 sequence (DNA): TGCGCCAGCAGCCAAGATCGAAGAGGCCAAAATGAAAAACTGTTTTTT.

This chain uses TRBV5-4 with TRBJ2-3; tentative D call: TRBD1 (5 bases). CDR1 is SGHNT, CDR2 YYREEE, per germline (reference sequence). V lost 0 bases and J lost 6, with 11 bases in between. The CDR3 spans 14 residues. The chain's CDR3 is CASSLAEGADTQYF. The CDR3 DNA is TGTGCCAGCAGCTTGGCCGAAGGGGCGGATACGCAGTATTTT.

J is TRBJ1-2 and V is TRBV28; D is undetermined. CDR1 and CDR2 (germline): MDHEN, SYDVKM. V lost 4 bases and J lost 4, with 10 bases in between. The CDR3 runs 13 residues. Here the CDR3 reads CASSSGVRYGYTF. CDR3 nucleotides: TGTGCCAGCAGTTCGGGAGTTCGCTATGGCTACACCTTC.

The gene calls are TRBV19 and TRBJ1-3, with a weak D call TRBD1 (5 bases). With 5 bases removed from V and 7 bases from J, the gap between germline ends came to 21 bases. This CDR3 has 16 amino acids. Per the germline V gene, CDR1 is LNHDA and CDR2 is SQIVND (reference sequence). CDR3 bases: TGTGCCAGTAGTCCTGGATCGGGGACTCTCCCCAACACCATATATTTT. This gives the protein CASSPGSGTLPNTIYF.

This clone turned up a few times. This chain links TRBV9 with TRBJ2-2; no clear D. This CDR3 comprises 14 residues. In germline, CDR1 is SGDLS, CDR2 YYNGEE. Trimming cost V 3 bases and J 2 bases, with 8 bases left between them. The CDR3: CASSATSNTGELFF. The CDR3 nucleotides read TGTGCCAGCAGCGCGACATCTAACACCGGGGAGCTGTTTTTT.

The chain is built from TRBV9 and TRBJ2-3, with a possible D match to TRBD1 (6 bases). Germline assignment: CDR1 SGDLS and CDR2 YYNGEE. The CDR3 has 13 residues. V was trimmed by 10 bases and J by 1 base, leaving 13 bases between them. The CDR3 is CASTGFGTDTQYF. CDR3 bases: TGTGCCTCTACAGGGTTTGGCACAGATACGCAGTATTTT.

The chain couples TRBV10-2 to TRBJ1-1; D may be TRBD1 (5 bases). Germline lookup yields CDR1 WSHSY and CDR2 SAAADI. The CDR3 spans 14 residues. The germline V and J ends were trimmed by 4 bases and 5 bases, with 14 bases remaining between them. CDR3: CASSGTPSWTEAFF. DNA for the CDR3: TGCGCCAGCAGTGGGACACCTTCGTGGACTGAAGCTTTCTTT.

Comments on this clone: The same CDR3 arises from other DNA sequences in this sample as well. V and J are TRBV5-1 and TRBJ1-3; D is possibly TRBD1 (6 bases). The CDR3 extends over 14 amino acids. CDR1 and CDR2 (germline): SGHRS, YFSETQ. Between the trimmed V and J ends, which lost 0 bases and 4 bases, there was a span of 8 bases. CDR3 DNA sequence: TGCGCCAGCAGCTTGGGAACAGGGGGAAACACCATATATTTT. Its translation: CASSLGTGGNTIYF.

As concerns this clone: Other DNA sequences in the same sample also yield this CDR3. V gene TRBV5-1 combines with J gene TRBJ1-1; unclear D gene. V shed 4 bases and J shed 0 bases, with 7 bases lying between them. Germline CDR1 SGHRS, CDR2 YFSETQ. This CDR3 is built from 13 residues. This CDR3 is CASSLTVNTEAFF. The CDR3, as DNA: TGCGCCAGCAGCCTTACAGTGAACACTGAAGCTTTCTTT.

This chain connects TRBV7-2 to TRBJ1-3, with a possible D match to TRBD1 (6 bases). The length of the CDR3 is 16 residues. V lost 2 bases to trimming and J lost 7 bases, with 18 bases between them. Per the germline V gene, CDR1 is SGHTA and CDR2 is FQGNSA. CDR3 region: CASSLSRDTGWNTIYF. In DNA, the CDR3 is TGTGCCAGCAGCTTATCTAGGGACACTGGTTGGAACACCATATATTTT.

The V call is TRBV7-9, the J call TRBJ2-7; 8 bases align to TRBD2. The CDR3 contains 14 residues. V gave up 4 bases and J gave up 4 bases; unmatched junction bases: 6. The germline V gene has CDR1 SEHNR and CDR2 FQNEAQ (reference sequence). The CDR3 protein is CASSSEGTSYEQYV. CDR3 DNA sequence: TGTGCCAGCAGCTCTGAAGGGACTAGTTACGAGCAGTACGTC.